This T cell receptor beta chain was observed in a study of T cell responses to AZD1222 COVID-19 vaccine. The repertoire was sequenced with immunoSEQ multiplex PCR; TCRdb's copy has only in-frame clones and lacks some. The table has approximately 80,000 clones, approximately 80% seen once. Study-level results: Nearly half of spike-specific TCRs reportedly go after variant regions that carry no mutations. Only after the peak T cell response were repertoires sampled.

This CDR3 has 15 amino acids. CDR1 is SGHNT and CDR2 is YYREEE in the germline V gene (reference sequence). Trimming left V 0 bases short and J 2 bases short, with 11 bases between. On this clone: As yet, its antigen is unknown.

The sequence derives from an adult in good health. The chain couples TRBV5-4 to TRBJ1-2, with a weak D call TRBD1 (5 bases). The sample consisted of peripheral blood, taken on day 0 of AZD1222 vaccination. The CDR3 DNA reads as TGTGCCAGCAGCTTGGCGGGGGGAGCAAACTATGGCTACACCTTC. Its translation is CASSLAGGANYGYTF.